These 4 T cell receptor beta chains came from one sample sequenced in a study of T cell repertoires in cytomegalovirus infection. Using its own MiXCR run on the reads, TCRdb lists one record per CDR3 protein. The data hold a few hundred thousand distinct CDR3 sequences, with around 18% observed a single time. The sequencing sample was made of PBMCs. Source of these receptors: a human donor in good health (CMV status not recorded). Some clones in this sample may be carry-over from other donors' samples.

Only a few counts were recorded for this clonotype. The V call is TRBV4-2, the J call TRBJ1-1, with D unclear. The CDR3 is 14 residues long. Trimming took 6 bases from V and 5 from J, leaving 16 bases between them. CDR1 is LGHNA and CDR2 is YNFKEQ in the germline V gene. The CDR3 loop is CASSSAWEETEAFF. The CDR3 DNA sequence: TGTGCCAGCAGTTCCGCCTGGGAGGAGACTGAAGCTTTCTTT.

The chain uses TRBV12-3 or TRBV12-4 and TRBJ2-5; 9 nucleotides align to TRBD2. This CDR3 is built from 15 residues. V trimming: 6 bases; J trimming: 5 bases; junction bases outside the gene matches: 10. DNA for the CDR3: TGTGCCAGCAGCTCTGTAGCGGGAGTTGGCGAGACCCAGTACTTC. This translates into CASSSVAGVGETQYF.

This clonotype was observed a handful of times. The chain is built from TRBV12-3 or TRBV12-4 and TRBJ1-4, with a weak D call TRBD1 (5 bases). Trimming left V 3 bases short and J 4 bases short, with 9 bases between. The CDR3 is 14 amino acids. CDR3 DNA: TGTGCCAGCAGTTTTAGACAGTATAATGAAAAACTGTTTTTT. This translates into CASSFRQYNEKLFF.

The CDR3 DNA is TGTGCCATCAGTTTAACAGGGAAGAATTCACCCCTCCACTTT. This sequence encodes CAISLTGKNSPLHF. The V and J genes are TRBV10-3 and TRBJ1-6; a possible D gene is TRBD1 (6 bases). Germline V lookup: CDR1 ENHRY, CDR2 SYGVKD. The length of the CDR3 is 14 residues. Trimming shortened V by 5 bases and J by 7 bases, and 12 bases separated the two germline ends.